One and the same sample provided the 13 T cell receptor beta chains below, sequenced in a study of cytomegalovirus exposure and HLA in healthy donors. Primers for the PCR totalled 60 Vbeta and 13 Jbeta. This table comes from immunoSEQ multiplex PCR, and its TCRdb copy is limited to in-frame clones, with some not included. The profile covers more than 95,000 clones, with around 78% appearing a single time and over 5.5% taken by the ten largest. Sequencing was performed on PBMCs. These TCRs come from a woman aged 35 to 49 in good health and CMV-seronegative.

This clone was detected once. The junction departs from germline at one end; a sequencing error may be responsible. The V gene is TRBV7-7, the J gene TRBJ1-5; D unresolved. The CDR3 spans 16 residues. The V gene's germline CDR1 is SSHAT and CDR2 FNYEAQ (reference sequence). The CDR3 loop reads CASSPRLADSNQPQHF. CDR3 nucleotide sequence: TGTGCTAGCAGCCCTAGGCTGGCTGATAGCAATCAGCCCCAGCATTTT.

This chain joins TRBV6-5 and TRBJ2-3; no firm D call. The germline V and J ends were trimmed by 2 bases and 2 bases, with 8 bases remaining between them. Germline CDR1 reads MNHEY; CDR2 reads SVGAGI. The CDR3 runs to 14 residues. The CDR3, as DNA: TGTGCCAGCAGTTACGGGCCGAACACAGATACGCAGTATTTT. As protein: CASSYGPNTDTQYF.

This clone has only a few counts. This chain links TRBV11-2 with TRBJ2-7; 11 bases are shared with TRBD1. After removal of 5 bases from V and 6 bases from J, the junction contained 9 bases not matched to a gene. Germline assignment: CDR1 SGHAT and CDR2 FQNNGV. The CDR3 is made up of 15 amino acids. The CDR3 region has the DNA TGTGCCAGCAGCCCGGGGTGGACAGGGGGCGGCGAGCAGTACTTC. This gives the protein CASSPGWTGGGEQYF.

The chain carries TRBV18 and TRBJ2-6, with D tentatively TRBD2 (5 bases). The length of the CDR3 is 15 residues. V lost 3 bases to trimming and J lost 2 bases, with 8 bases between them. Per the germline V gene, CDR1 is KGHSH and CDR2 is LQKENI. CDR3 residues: CASSPSEAGANVLTF. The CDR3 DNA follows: TGTGCCAGCTCACCTAGCGAGGCTGGGGCCAACGTCCTGACTTTC.

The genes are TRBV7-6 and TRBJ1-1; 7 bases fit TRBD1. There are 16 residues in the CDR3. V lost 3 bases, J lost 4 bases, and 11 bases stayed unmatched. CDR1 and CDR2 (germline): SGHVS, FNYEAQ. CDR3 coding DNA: TGTGCCAGCAGCTTCCCACGACAGGGTGGTGGCACTGAAGCTTTCTTT. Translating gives CASSFPRQGGGTEAFF. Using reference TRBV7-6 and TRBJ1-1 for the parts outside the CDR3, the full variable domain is GAGVSQSPRYKVTKRGQDVALRCDPISGHVSLYWYRQALGQGPEFLTYFNYEAQQDKSGLPNDRFSAERPEGSISTLTIQRTEQRDSAMYRCASSFPRQGGGTEAFFGQGTRLTVV.

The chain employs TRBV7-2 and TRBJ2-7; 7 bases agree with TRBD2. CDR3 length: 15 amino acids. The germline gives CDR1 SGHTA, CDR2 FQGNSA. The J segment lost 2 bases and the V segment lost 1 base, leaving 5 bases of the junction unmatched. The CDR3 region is CASSLDTSVAYEQYF. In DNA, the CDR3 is TGTGCCAGCAGCTTAGATACTAGCGTCGCCTACGAGCAGTACTTC.

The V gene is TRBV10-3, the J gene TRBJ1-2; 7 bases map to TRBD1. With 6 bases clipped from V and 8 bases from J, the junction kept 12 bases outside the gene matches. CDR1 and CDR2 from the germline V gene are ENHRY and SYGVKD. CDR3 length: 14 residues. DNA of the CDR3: TGTGCCATCAGAGGTAACTCCGGGACAGAAGGCTACACCTTC. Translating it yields CAIRGNSGTEGYTF.

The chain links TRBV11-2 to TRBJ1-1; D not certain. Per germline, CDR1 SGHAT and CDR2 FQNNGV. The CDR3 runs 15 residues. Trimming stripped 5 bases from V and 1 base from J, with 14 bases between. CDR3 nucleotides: TGTGCCAGCAGCCCTCGACAAAGCCGGAACACTGAAGCTTTCTTT. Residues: CASSPRQSRNTEAFF.

CDR3 sequence reads: CASSRATTETQYF. The CDR3 region has the DNA TGTGCCAGCAGCCGCGCGACAACCGAGACCCAGTACTTC. V usage is TRBV9 and J usage is TRBJ2-5; D uncertain. CDR3 length: 13 residues. From germline, CDR1 is SGDLS and CDR2 YYNGEE. V lost 4 bases to trimming and J lost 5 bases, with 12 bases between them.

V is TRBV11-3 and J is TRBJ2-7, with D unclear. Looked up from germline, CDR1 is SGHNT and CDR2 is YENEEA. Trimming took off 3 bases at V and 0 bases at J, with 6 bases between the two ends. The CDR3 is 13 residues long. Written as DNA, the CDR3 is TGTGCCAGCAGCTTCCGGTCCTCCTACGAGCAGTACTTC. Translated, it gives CASSFRSSYEQYF.

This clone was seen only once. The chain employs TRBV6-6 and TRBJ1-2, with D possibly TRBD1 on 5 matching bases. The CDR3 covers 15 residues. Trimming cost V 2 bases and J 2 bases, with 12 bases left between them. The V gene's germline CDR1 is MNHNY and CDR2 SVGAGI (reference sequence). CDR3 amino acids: CASSYGGTANYGYTF. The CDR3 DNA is TGTGCCAGCAGTTACGGAGGGACGGCGAACTATGGCTACACCTTC.

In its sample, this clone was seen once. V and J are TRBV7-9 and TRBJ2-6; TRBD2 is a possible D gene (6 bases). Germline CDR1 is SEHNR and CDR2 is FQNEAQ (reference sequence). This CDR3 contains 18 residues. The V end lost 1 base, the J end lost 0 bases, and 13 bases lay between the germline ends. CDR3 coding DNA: TGTGCCAGCAGCTTAGGTCCAGGAGGGGACTCTGGGGCCAACGTCCTGACTTTC. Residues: CASSLGPGGDSGANVLTF.

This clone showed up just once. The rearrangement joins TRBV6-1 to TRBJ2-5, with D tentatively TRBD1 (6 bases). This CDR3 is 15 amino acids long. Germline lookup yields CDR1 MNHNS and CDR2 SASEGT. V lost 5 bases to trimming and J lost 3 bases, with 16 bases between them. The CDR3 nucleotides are TGTGCCAGCAGTTTACAGGGATTCAGGGAAGAGACCCAGTACTTC. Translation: CASSLQGFREETQYF.